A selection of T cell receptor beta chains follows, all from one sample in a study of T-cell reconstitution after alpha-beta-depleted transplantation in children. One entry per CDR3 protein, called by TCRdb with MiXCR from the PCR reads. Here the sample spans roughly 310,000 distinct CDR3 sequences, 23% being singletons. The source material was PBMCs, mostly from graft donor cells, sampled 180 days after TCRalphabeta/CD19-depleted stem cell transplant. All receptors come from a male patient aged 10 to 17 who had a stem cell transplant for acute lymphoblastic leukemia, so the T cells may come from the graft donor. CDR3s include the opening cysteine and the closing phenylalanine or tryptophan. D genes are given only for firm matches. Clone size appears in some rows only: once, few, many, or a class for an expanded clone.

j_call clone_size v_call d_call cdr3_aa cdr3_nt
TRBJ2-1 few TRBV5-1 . CASRPGTQLANEQFF TGCGCCAGCAGACCCGGGACTCAACTTGCAAATGAGCAGTTCTTC
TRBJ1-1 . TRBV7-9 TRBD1 CASSLTGAPTEAFF TGTGCCAGCAGCTTGACAGGGGCACCCACTGAAGCTTTCTTT
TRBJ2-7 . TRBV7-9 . CASSLGSPGWLEQYF TGTGCCAGCAGCTTAGGGAGTCCCGGTTGGCTAGAGCAGTACTTC
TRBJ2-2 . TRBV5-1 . CASTKSGHNTGELFF TGCGCCAGCACCAAGAGCGGGCACAACACCGGGGAGCTGTTTTTT
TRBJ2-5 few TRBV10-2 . CASRRGGETQYF TGCGCCAGCAGGCGGGGCGGAGAGACCCAGTACTTC
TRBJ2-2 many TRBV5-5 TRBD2 CASSLDGGRRAGELFF TGTGCCAGCAGCTTGGATGGCGGGAGAAGAGCCGGGGAGCTGTTTTTT
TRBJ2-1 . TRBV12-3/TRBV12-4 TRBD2 CASSLVSSGMGEFF TGTGCCAGCAGTTTAGTTTCTAGCGGGATGGGCGAGTTCTTC
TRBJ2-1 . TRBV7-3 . CASSLGPGRREQFF TGTGCCAGCAGCTTAGGGCCCGGTCGACGTGAGCAGTTCTTC
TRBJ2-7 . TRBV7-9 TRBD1 CASSLEYQGVYEQYF TGTGCCAGCAGCTTAGAATATCAGGGGGTCTACGAGCAGTACTTC
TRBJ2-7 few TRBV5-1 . CASSLRGPSIYEQYF TGCGCCAGCAGCTTGCGTGGCCCCTCCATCTACGAGCAGTACTTC
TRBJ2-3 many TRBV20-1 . CSARITDTQYF TGCAGTGCTAGGATCACAGATACGCAGTATTTT
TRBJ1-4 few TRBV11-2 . CASSLAAGAVDEKLFF TGTGCCAGCAGCTTAGCGGCAGGCGCTGTGGATGAAAAACTGTTTTTT
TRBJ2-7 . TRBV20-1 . CSASDKVYYEQYF TGCAGTGCTTCGGACAAGGTATACTACGAGCAGTACTTC
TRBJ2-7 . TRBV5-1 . CASSPGELAYEQYF TGCGCCAGCAGCCCGGGGGAATTGGCGTACGAGCAGTACTTC
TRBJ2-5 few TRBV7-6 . CASSSNRVRWETQYF TGTGCCAGCAGCTCCAACAGGGTCCGATGGGAGACCCAGTACTTC
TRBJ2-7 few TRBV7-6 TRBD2 CASSLLAGGPGEQYF TGTGCCAGCAGCTTATTAGCGGGAGGGCCCGGCGAGCAGTACTTC
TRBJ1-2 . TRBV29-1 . CSVEEPGFPPYGYTF TGCAGCGTTGAAGAGCCGGGGTTCCCCCCCTATGGCTACACCTTC
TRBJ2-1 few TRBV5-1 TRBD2 CASSLEGRASGRYNEQFF TGCGCCAGCAGCTTGGAGGGTAGGGCTAGCGGGAGGTACAATGAGCAGTTCTTC
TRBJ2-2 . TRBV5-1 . CASTPLGRSVAGELFF TGCGCCAGCACTCCTTTGGGGAGGAGTGTTGCCGGGGAGCTGTTTTTT
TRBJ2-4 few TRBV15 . CATSRAGVGNIQYF TGTGCCACCAGCAGAGCGGGAGTTGGAAACATTCAGTACTTC
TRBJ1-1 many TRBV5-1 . CASSLQGFSMNTEAFF TGCGCCAGCAGCTTGCAGGGGTTTTCCATGAACACTGAAGCTTTCTTT
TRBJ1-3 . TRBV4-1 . CASSQIPNGNTIYF TGCGCCAGCAGCCAAATTCCCAATGGAAACACCATATATTTT
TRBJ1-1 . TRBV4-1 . CASSQDGRNTEAFF TGCGCCAGCAGCCAAGATGGAAGGAACACTGAAGCTTTCTTT
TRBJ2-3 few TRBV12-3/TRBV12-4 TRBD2 CASSLGAGGPFSTDTQYF TGTGCCAGCAGTTTGGGGGCGGGAGGGCCCTTTAGCACAGATACGCAGTATTTT
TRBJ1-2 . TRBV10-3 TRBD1 CAIRRTDGQGGGYGYTF TGTGCCATCAGGAGGACCGACGGACAGGGCGGCGGCTATGGCTACACCTTC
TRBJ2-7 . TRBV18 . CASSPPWGLGEQYF TGTGCCAGCTCCCCACCGTGGGGGCTTGGCGAGCAGTACTTC
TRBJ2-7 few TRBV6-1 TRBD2 CASRRLAGGYEQYF TGTGCCAGCAGACGACTAGCGGGAGGCTACGAGCAGTACTTC
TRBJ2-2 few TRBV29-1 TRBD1 CSVERDRVNPGELFF TGCAGCGTTGAAAGGGACAGGGTAAATCCCGGGGAGCTGTTTTTT
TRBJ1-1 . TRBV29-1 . CSVDPGDTEAFF TGCAGCGTTGACCCGGGCGACACTGAAGCTTTCTTT
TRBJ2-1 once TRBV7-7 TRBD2 CASRFRVGWREAPYNEQFF TGTGCCAGCAGATTTAGGGTGGGGTGGCGGGAGGCGCCATACAATGAGCAGTTCTTC
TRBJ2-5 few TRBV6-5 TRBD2 CASSYAGAQETQYF TGTGCCAGCAGTTACGCGGGAGCTCAAGAGACCCAGTACTTC
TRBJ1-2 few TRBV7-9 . CASSLGILDDYGYTF TGTGCCAGCAGCTTAGGCATCTTGGATGACTATGGCTACACCTTC
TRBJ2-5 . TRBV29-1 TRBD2 CSVLPGLAGETQYF TGCAGCGTACTACCGGGACTAGCGGGCGAGACCCAGTACTTC
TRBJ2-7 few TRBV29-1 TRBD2 CSVEGLAGKGYEQYF TGCAGCGTTGAAGGCCTAGCGGGAAAAGGCTACGAGCAGTACTTC
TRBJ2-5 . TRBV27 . CASSRGAPGDLETQYF TGTGCCAGCTCAAGGGGGGCGCCTGGGGATTTAGAGACCCAGTACTTC
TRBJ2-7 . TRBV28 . CASSSGAKGHYEQYF TGTGCCAGCAGTTCAGGGGCCAAGGGCCACTACGAGCAGTACTTC
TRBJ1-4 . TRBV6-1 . CASSPIKGAVKFRGKLFF TGTGCCAGCAGCCCTATCAAAGGGGCGGTGAAATTTCGGGGAAAACTGTTTTTT
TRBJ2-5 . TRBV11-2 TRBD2 CASSLDSRLAGGRKETQYF TGTGCCAGCAGCTTAGATTCCAGACTAGCGGGAGGGAGGAAGGAGACCCAGTACTTC
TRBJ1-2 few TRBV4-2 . CASSQEIASRIAYGYTF TGTGCCAGCAGCCAAGAAATTGCCTCAAGAATCGCCTATGGCTACACCTTC
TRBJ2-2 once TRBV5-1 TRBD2 CASSWTSGELFF TGCGCCAGCAGCTGGACTAGCGGGGAGCTGTTTTTT
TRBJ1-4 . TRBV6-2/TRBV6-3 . CASTKGPGTNEKLFF TGTGCCAGCACCAAGGGTCCTGGGACTAATGAAAAACTGTTTTTT
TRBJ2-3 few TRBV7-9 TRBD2 CASSLGTSGLTDTQYF TGTGCCAGCAGCTTAGGGACTAGCGGTCTCACAGATACGCAGTATTTT
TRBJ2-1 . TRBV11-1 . CASSLGLYRDIRSDEQFF TGTGCCAGCAGCTTAGGGCTATACCGGGACATAAGGAGCGATGAGCAGTTCTTC
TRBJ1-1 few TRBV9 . CASSLTLITEAFF TGTGCCAGCAGCTTGACTCTGATCACTGAAGCTTTCTTT
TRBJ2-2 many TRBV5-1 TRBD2 CASRSGGMNTGELFF TGCGCCAGTAGAAGCGGGGGTATGAACACCGGGGAGCTGTTTTTT
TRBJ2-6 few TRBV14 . CASSQVRGTFGANVLTF TGTGCCAGCAGCCAAGTCAGGGGGACTTTTGGGGCCAACGTCCTGACTTTC